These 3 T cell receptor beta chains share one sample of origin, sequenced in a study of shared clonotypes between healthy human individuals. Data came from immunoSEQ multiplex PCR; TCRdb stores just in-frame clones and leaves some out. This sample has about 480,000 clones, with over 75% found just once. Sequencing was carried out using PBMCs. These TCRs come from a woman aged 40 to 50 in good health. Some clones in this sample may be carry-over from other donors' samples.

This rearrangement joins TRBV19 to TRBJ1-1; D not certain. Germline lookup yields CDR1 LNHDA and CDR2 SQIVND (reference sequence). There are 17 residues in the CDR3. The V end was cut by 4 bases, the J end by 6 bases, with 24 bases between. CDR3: CASSTQPRKARSAEAFF. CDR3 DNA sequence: TGTGCCAGTAGTACCCAACCAAGGAAGGCTAGAAGCGCTGAAGCTTTCTTT.

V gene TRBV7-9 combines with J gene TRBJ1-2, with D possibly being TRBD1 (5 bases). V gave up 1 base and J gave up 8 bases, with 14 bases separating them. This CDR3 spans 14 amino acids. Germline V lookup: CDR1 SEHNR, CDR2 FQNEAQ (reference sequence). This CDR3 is CASSLGTTGGGYTF. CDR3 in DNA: TGTGCCAGCAGCTTAGGGACAACTGGAGGGGGCTACACCTTC.

The CDR3 DNA follows: TGTGCCAGCAGCTTAGCGACTAGGGGAAACTCCTACGAGCAGTACTTC. It is translated as CASSLATRGNSYEQYF. The chain combines TRBV11-2 with TRBJ2-7, with D perhaps matching TRBD2 (6 bases). V lost 1 base and J 0 bases, leaving 13 bases between the germline ends. The CDR3 loop spans 16 amino acids. CDR1 SGHAT and CDR2 FQNNGV come from the germline V gene. Supplemented by reference TRBV11-2 and TRBJ2-7, the full variable domain reads EAGVAQSPRYKIIEKRQSVAFWCNPISGHATLYWYQQILGQGPKLLIQFQNNGVVDDSQLPKDRFSAERLKGVDSTLKIQPAKLEDSAVYLCASSLATRGNSYEQYFGPGTRLTVT.